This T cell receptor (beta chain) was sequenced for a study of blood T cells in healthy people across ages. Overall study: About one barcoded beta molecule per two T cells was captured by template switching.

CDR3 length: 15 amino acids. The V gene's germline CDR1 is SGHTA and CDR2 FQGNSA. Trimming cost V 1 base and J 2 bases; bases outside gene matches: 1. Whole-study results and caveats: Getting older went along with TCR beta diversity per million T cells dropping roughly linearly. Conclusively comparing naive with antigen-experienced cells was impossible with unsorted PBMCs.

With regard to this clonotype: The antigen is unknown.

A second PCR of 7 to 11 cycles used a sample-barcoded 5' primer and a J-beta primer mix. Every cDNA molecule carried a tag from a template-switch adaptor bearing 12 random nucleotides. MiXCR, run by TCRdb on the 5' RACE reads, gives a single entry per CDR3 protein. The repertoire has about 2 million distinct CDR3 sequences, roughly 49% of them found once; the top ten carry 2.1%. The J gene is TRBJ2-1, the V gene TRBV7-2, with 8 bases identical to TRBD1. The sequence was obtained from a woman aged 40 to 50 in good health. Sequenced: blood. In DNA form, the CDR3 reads TGTGCCAGCAGCTTAGAGGGACAGGCCTACAATGAGCAGTTCTTC. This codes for CASSLEGQAYNEQFF.